This T cell receptor (beta chain) was sequenced for a study of T cell responses to AZD1222 COVID-19 vaccine. Profiled with immunoSEQ multiplex PCR; TCRdb holds only in-frame clones, not every one. The data show roughly 80,000 clones, 85% to 90% seen once. CDR3 length: 15 residues. J gave up 5 bases and V 6 bases, and 5 bases lay outside the gene matches. CDR1 is SNHLY and CDR2 is FYNNEI in the germline V gene. The gene calls are TRBV2 and TRBJ2-1; 12 positions match TRBD2. The sequence was obtained from an adult who received the AZD1222 COVID-19 vaccine. Sequenced material: peripheral blood, taken 28 days after the second AZD1222 dose. The CDR3 DNA reads as TGTGCCAGCAGGTGGACTAGCGGGGCAGACAATGAGCAGTTCTTC. It is translated as CASRWTSGADNEQFF.